These 14 T cell receptor beta chains were sequenced from one sample in a study of shared clonotypes between healthy human individuals. Measured with immunoSEQ multiplex PCR; TCRdb has only the in-frame clones, and not every one. The sample holds hundreds of thousands of clones; around three quarters are singletons and the top ten take roughly 2%. The sample comprised memory CD4+ T cells sorted from blood. Subset: CD45RA-negative fraction. These receptor sequences come from a woman aged 25 to 39 in good health.

This clone is judged medium-sized. In the same sample, other DNA sequences code for this CDR3. CDR3: CASSPRTFYNEQFF. CDR3 bases: TGTGCCAGTAGTCCCAGGACTTTCTACAATGAGCAGTTCTTC. The V and J genes are TRBV19 and TRBJ2-1; D is perhaps TRBD2 (5 bases). Germline CDR1 is LNHDA and CDR2 is SQIVND (reference sequence). This CDR3 is built from 14 residues. V was cut by 5 bases and J by 3 bases, with 11 bases left in between.

The rearrangement links TRBV19 to TRBJ2-3, with no clear D. Germline loops: CDR1 LNHDA, CDR2 SQIVND (reference sequence). The V gene lost 10 bases and the J gene lost 4 bases, with 18 bases spanning the gap. This CDR3 has 14 amino acids. The CDR3 DNA sequence: TGTGCCACCGGGTCGGGCGCGGCGGCAGATACGCAGTATTTT. Its protein is CATGSGAAADTQYF.

The J gene is TRBJ2-7, the V gene TRBV9; D might be TRBD1 (6 bases). This CDR3 has 14 amino acids. Trimming removed 3 bases from V and 2 bases from J, with 12 bases in between. Germline V gene data show CDR1 as SGDLS and CDR2 as YYNGEE. CDR3 region: CASSAGQPPYEQYF. In nucleotides, the CDR3 is TGTGCCAGCAGCGCCGGACAGCCTCCCTACGAGCAGTACTTC.

The chain's CDR3 is CASNRGGEFADTQYF. The CDR3, as DNA: TGTGCCAGTAATCGGGGAGGGGAATTCGCAGATACGCAGTATTTT. This chain joins TRBV19 and TRBJ2-3, with 7 bases matching TRBD2. Losses at the gene ends were 7 bases for V and 4 bases for J; bases not matched to a gene: 11. This CDR3 has 15 residues. CDR1 LNHDA and CDR2 SQIVND come from the germline V gene (reference sequence).

This clone showed up just once. The chain employs TRBV6-1 and TRBJ2-7; TRBD1 aligns across 8 bases. The CDR3 spans 15 residues. Looked up from germline, CDR1 is MNHNS and CDR2 is SASEGT. The V segment lost 10 bases and the J segment 0 bases; nucleotides outside the gene matches: 11. CDR3 amino acids: CATHTGTGSSYEQYF. Written as DNA, the CDR3 is TGTGCCACCCACACCGGGACAGGCAGCTCCTACGAGCAGTACTTC.

This clone showed up just a few times. The genes are TRBV5-1 and TRBJ1-1; 10 positions match TRBD1. The germline V gene has CDR1 SGHRS and CDR2 YFSETQ. The trim removed 0 bases at V and 10 bases at J, leaving 9 bases unmatched. CDR3 length: 15 amino acids. CDR3 in amino acids: CASSLGSGTGDRAFF. CDR3 in DNA: TGCGCCAGCAGCTTGGGGTCAGGGACAGGGGATAGAGCTTTCTTT.

The chain carries TRBV7-9 and TRBJ2-7; D may be TRBD2 (5 bases). Deletions cut 3 bases from V and 3 bases from J, with 18 bases between. Per germline, CDR1 SEHNR and CDR2 FQNEAQ (reference sequence). The CDR3 consists of 16 residues. Here the CDR3 DNA reads TGTGCCAGCAGCTTCACGGGTCCCCTCGGGATCTACGAGCAGTACTTC. Amino acids: CASSFTGPLGIYEQYF.

On this clone itself: A much larger clone differs by one base, so this may be a read error. The chain recombines TRBV6-6 with TRBJ1-1; 8 bases are a match to TRBD1. Trimming took 6 bases from V and 3 from J; bases not matched to a gene: 0. This CDR3 comprises 12 residues. Per germline, CDR1 MNHNY and CDR2 SVGAGI (reference sequence). CDR3 amino acids: CASRTGDTEAFF. CDR3 nucleotide sequence: TGTGCCAGCAGGACAGGGGACACTGAAGCTTTCTTT.

This clone occurred a few times. The chain carries TRBV28 and TRBJ1-4; the D is unclear. The CDR3 is 16 residues long. Germline V gene sequence: CDR1 MDHEN, CDR2 SYDVKM. Trimming cost V 4 bases and J 0 bases, with 12 bases left between them. The CDR3 sequence: CASSSVFKATNEKLFF. DNA of the CDR3: TGTGCCAGCAGTTCCGTTTTTAAGGCAACTAATGAAAAACTGTTTTTT.

This clone was seen at least ten times. The chain combines TRBV28 with TRBJ1-2, with unresolved D. V was clipped by 5 bases and J by 7 bases, with 14 bases between them. Germline V gene sequence: CDR1 MDHEN, CDR2 SYDVKM. The CDR3 has 13 amino acids. The CDR3 coding sequence is TGTGCCAGCAGTATACACATGGCGGCTGGCTACACCTTC. Residues: CASSIHMAAGYTF.

The count of this clone is one. The rearrangement links TRBV28 to TRBJ1-2; 8 bases match TRBD1. CDR1 and CDR2 (germline): MDHEN, SYDVKM. CDR3 length equals 13 residues. With V trimmed by 6 bases and J by 5 bases, 5 bases remained unmatched. Here the CDR3 reads CASRSDRAYGYTF. The CDR3 DNA is TGTGCCAGCAGGTCGGACAGGGCATATGGCTACACCTTC.

This chain links TRBV10-3 with TRBJ1-1, with 8 bases aligning to TRBD1. J was trimmed by 3 bases and V by 3 bases; bases with no gene match: 6. The CDR3 is made up of 15 amino acids. CDR1 is ENHRY and CDR2 is SYGVKD in the germline V gene. Here the CDR3 DNA reads TGTGCCATCAGTGATCGAAACAGGGGGGACACTGAAGCTTTCTTT. Translation gives CAISDRNRGDTEAFF.

The chain recombines TRBV5-4 with TRBJ2-4; D possibly corresponds to TRBD1 (5 bases). The CDR3 covers 16 residues. Germline loops: CDR1 SGHNT, CDR2 YYREEE (reference sequence). V lost 0 bases to trimming and J lost 8 bases, with 18 bases between them. The CDR3 region is CASSLDGLTKGDIQYF. The DNA for the CDR3 is TGTGCCAGCAGCTTGGATGGTCTAACCAAAGGGGACATTCAGTACTTC.

The J gene is TRBJ1-5, the V gene TRBV6-1; TRBD1 might be the D (5 bases). This CDR3 contains 14 residues. Germline lookup yields CDR1 MNHNS and CDR2 SASEGT. Trimming took 8 bases from V and 3 from J, leaving 14 bases between them. The CDR3 bases are TGTGCCAGCCGGATTCGGGGGGACAATCAGCCCCAGCATTTT. Protein sequence: CASRIRGDNQPQHF.